A selection of T cell receptor beta chains follows, all from one sample in a study of human T cells and chemical hapten exposure. In TCRdb, the RACE reads were re-called with MiXCR into one record per CDR3 protein. This table holds more than 100,000 distinct CDR3 sequences, approximately 15% found once. The sequencing used whole blood, collected in connection with sensitization to the hapten diphenylcyclopropenone (DPC). These receptors all come from a man aged 18 to 35 with alopecia areata. Some clones in this sample may be carry-over from other donors' samples. Both conserved end residues are part of each CDR3. A D gene is named only where the DNA matches it firmly. Clone size is stated in some rows and not others, as once, few, many or a class when expanded.

few TRBJ1-5 TRBV7-9 15 - CASSSTQERNQPQHF TGTGCCAGCAGCAGTACACAGGAACGCAATCAGCCCCAGCATTTT
few TRBJ2-1 TRBV24-1 13 - CATSDFGVSEQFF TGTGCCACCAGTGATTTTGGGGTGAGTGAGCAGTTCTTC
many TRBJ1-1 TRBV6-2/TRBV6-3 15 - CASSPGRLPNTEAFF TGTGCCAGCAGTCCTGGACGGCTACCGAACACTGAAGCTTTCTTT
few TRBJ1-1 TRBV20-1 12 - CSVPGRETEAFF TGCAGTGTTCCGGGGAGGGAGACTGAAGCTTTCTTT
many TRBJ1-2 TRBV4-1 14 TRBD1 CASSQAGTVYGYTF TGCGCCAGCAGCCAAGCCGGGACAGTCTATGGCTACACCTTC
many TRBJ1-5 TRBV20-1 15 TRBD1 CSARTGGPGSQPQHF TGCAGTGCTCGTACAGGGGGCCCGGGGAGTCAGCCCCAGCATTTT
- TRBJ2-2 TRBV5-4 15 - CASSLRTVNTGELFF TGTGCCAGCAGCCTACGTACCGTTAACACCGGGGAGCTGTTTTTT
few TRBJ2-6 TRBV11-2 16 - CASSLARTSGANVLTF TGTGCCAGCAGCTTAGCTCGGACATCTGGGGCCAACGTCCTGACTTTC
many TRBJ2-5 TRBV6-6 15 TRBD2 CASSSGLAVQETQYF TGTGCCAGCAGTTCGGGACTAGCGGTCCAAGAGACCCAGTACTTC
- TRBJ2-7 TRBV6-2/TRBV6-3 16 TRBD1 CASSAPGTGRPYEQYF TGTGCCAGCAGTGCTCCGGGGACAGGAAGACCTTACGAGCAGTACTTC
few TRBJ2-1 TRBV7-9 15 TRBD1 CASSLGDRAYNEQFF TGTGCCAGCAGCTTAGGGGACAGGGCCTACAATGAGCAGTTCTTC
few TRBJ1-6 TRBV6-2/TRBV6-3 16 - CASRWVFSSYNSPLHF TGTGCCAGCAGATGGGTTTTCAGCTCCTATAATTCACCCCTCCACTTT
few TRBJ2-5 TRBV12-3/TRBV12-4 13 - CASSLMGVETQYF TGTGCCAGCAGCTTGATGGGGGTGGAGACCCAGTACTTC
- TRBJ2-1 TRBV6-2/TRBV6-3 11 - CASRGAGEQFF TGTGCCAGCCGTGGGGCGGGTGAGCAGTTCTTC
- TRBJ2-5 TRBV11-2 14 - CASSLGQREETQYF TGTGCCAGCAGCTTAGGACAGCGAGAAGAGACCCAGTACTTC
few TRBJ2-2 TRBV6-2/TRBV6-3 14 - CASSYTRHSGELFF TGTGCCAGCAGTTACACCCGACACTCCGGGGAGCTGTTTTTT
- TRBJ2-7 TRBV7-9 14 - CASSLEGPGGEQYF TGTGCCAGCAGCTTAGAGGGTCCCGGGGGCGAGCAGTACTTC
- TRBJ2-1 TRBV7-9 15 TRBD1 CASSLVGEQGTEQFF TGTGCCAGCAGCTTAGTTGGGGAACAGGGGACTGAGCAGTTCTTC
few TRBJ2-7 TRBV5-1 13 - CASREDSLYEQYF TGCGCCAGCAGGGAGGACAGCCTCTACGAGCAGTACTTC
few TRBJ2-7 TRBV2 17 TRBD2 CASSGTRDYKSSYEQYF TGTGCCAGCAGTGGAACGAGGGACTACAAAAGCTCCTACGAGCAGTACTTC
few TRBJ2-1 TRBV6-5 12 - CASSYGWGEQFF TGTGCCAGCAGCTACGGGTGGGGTGAGCAGTTCTTC
few TRBJ2-3 TRBV10-3 16 TRBD2 CAINTIAGGYTDTQYF TGTGCCATCAATACCATAGCGGGGGGATACACAGATACGCAGTATTTT
many TRBJ1-3 TRBV28 16 TRBD1 CASSSGTGGSGNTIYF TGTGCCAGCAGTTCCGGGACAGGGGGCTCTGGAAACACCATATATTTT
few TRBJ1-1 TRBV12-3/TRBV12-4 13 - CASSSRDRNEAFF TGTGCCAGCAGCAGCCGGGACCGAAATGAAGCTTTCTTT
- TRBJ1-3 TRBV13 15 - CASSLGTHSGNTIYF TGTGCCAGCAGCTTAGGCACTCACTCTGGAAACACCATATATTTT
- TRBJ2-1 TRBV7-6 16 TRBD1 CASSPRRGTGNNEQFF TGTGCCAGCAGCCCACGGAGAGGGACAGGGAACAATGAGCAGTTCTTC
- TRBJ2-5 TRBV7-9 15 - CASSRDGGAQETQYF TGTGCCAGCAGCCGGGACGGGGGAGCCCAAGAGACCCAGTACTTC
few TRBJ2-5 TRBV6-2/TRBV6-3 11 - CASSQGETQYF TGTGCCAGCAGTCAAGGGGAGACCCAGTACTTC
many TRBJ1-2 TRBV24-1 15 - CATSDPTQGNYGYTF TGTGCCACCAGTGACCCGACTCAGGGGAACTATGGCTACACCTTC
few TRBJ2-7 TRBV14 15 - CASSQGSVFSYEQYF TGTGCCAGCAGCCAAGGGAGTGTCTTCAGCTACGAGCAGTACTTC